The clone carrying this TCR beta chain was picked up a small number of times. Antigen unknown. In making TCR cDNA, 5'RACE template switching added a universal primer site and UMIs to it. TCRdb itself ran the 5' RACE reads through MiXCR, one entry per CDR3 protein. This sample has 200,000 to 250,000 distinct CDR3 sequences; approximately 3% occur once, and the top ten carry roughly 3%. The CDR3 spans 13 residues. Germline V lookup: CDR1 SNHLY, CDR2 FYNNEI. V was clipped by 3 bases and J by 1 base, with 6 bases between them. This sample is part of a study of T cells after yellow fever vaccination. Study-wide points: Post-booster repertoires contained most primary-vaccination clones again (roughly 97% CD4, about 90% CD8). Just a small share of clonotypes turned up in the CD4 compartment as well as the CD8 compartment. The secondary response was weaker but peaked faster, day 5 versus 15.

This receptor was identified in a man between 18 and 29 years old who received the YFV17D yellow fever vaccine. The gene calls are TRBV2 and TRBJ2-5, with D hard to call. Sequenced material: CD4+ T cells sorted from PBMCs, taken 10 days after the yellow fever booster vaccination. The CDR3 DNA sequence: TGTGCCAGCAGTGAGGTCTCCCAAGAGACCCAGTACTTC. Translation: CASSEVSQETQYF.